The next 27 T cell receptor beta chains were all read from a single sample in a study of blood T cell repertoires in COVID-19. The repertoire was sequenced with immunoSEQ multiplex PCR; TCRdb's copy has only in-frame clones and lacks some. The data show 230,000 or so clones, roughly 84% seen once. The sequenced sample consisted of PBMCs or T cells enriched from blood (not recorded which). The receptors originated from a woman aged 50 to 60 who had been exposed to COVID-19.

This chain links TRBV27 with TRBJ2-1, with a tentative D call TRBD1 (6 bases). Germline assignment: CDR1 MNHEY and CDR2 SMNVEV (reference sequence). V gave up 3 bases and J gave up 14 bases, with 23 bases separating them. The CDR3 consists of 15 residues. CDR3 sequence reads: CASSFLSDRSRAEFF. The CDR3 DNA is TGTGCCAGCAGTTTCCTTTCCGACAGGTCCCGGGCGGAGTTCTTC.

V and J are TRBV6-5 and TRBJ2-1; D unresolved. CDR1 is MNHEY and CDR2 is SVGAGI in the germline V gene. V lost 0 bases and J lost 6, with 12 bases in between. This CDR3 has 15 residues. The CDR3: CASSYSESQANEQFF. CDR3 coding DNA: TGTGCCAGCAGTTACTCGGAAAGTCAGGCCAATGAGCAGTTCTTC.

The table lists this clone with a few counts. This chain joins TRBV28 and TRBJ2-3; 9 bases match TRBD1. The trim removed 6 bases at V and 2 bases at J, leaving 6 bases unmatched. The CDR3 extends over 15 amino acids. Germline V gene lookup returns CDR1 MDHEN and CDR2 SYDVKM. The CDR3 nucleotides read TGTGCCAGCAGCCCCGGGACAGGGATCACAGATACGCAGTATTTT. It is translated as CASSPGTGITDTQYF.

The chain has TRBV12-3 or TRBV12-4 and TRBJ2-1; a weak D match, TRBD2 (6 bases). This CDR3 is built from 13 residues. Trimming cost V 6 bases and J 4 bases, with 10 bases left between them. This chain's CDR3 is CASSRLVYNEQFF. The DNA of the CDR3 is TGTGCCAGCAGCCGACTAGTATACAATGAGCAGTTCTTC.

V gene TRBV6-1 combines with J gene TRBJ1-2; TRBD1 might be the D (6 bases). The ends were cut back, 3 bases at V and 6 bases at J, with 20 bases in the middle. There are 16 residues in the CDR3. Looked up from germline, CDR1 is MNHNS and CDR2 is SASEGT. This CDR3 is CASSDIGWGRKNGYTF. As DNA, the CDR3 is TGTGCCAGCAGTGATATTGGGTGGGGGCGGAAGAATGGCTACACCTTC.

The J gene is TRBJ1-4, the V gene TRBV28; weak D call: TRBD1 (6 bases). Germline V gives CDR1 MDHEN, CDR2 SYDVKM. This CDR3 has 15 residues. Trimming removed 5 bases from V and 7 bases from J, with 17 bases in between. The CDR3 spells CASSTTGQTGEKLFF. As DNA, the CDR3 is TGTGCCAGCAGTACCACCGGACAGACGGGTGAAAAACTGTTTTTT.

This clone was detected only once. This chain uses TRBV6-5 with TRBJ1-1; possibly TRBD1 for D (5 bases). The CDR3 spans 15 residues. Germline-derived CDR1 and CDR2 are MNHEY and SVGAGI. V was pared by 4 bases and J by 4 bases, with 16 bases between. The CDR3 region has the DNA TGTGCCAGCAGTTCCCCGACCCGGGGGAGCACTGAAGCTTTCTTT. Translating it yields CASSSPTRGSTEAFF.

This rearrangement joins TRBV7-9 to TRBJ2-7, with D perhaps TRBD2 (6 bases). This CDR3 has 13 amino acids. Germline lookup yields CDR1 SEHNR and CDR2 FQNEAQ (reference sequence). Trimming left V 5 bases short and J 5 bases short, with 13 bases between. Here the CDR3 reads CASSLPGGNEQYF. The CDR3, as DNA: TGTGCCAGCAGCCTTCCCGGAGGGAACGAGCAGTACTTC.

The gene calls are TRBV2 and TRBJ1-2, with a tentative D call TRBD1 (6 bases). The germline V and J ends were trimmed by 3 bases and 8 bases, with 10 bases remaining between them. The CDR3 consists of 12 residues. Germline values: CDR1 SNHLY, CDR2 FYNNEI. In nucleotides, the CDR3 is TGTGCCAGCAGTGAGGTTGGACAGGGCTACACCTTC. Encoded protein: CASSEVGQGYTF.

The V call is TRBV28, the J call TRBJ1-2; 9 bases are shared with TRBD1. The J segment lost 12 bases and the V segment lost 6 bases, leaving 5 bases of the junction unmatched. Germline CDR1 reads MDHEN; CDR2 reads SYDVKM. This CDR3 spans 11 amino acids. CDR3 protein: CASSTDRGDTF. The CDR3 bases are TGTGCCAGCAGCACGGACAGGGGTGACACCTTC.

This sequence joins TRBV9 and TRBJ2-5; a weak D match, TRBD2 (6 bases). Germline V lookup: CDR1 SGDLS, CDR2 YYNGEE. V gave up 0 bases and J gave up 5 bases, with 14 bases separating them. The CDR3 runs to 15 residues. CDR3 region: CASSVGSDYRETQYF. The DNA of the CDR3 is TGTGCCAGCAGCGTAGGGTCGGACTACCGGGAGACCCAGTACTTC. The full variable domain, rest sourced from reference TRBV9 and TRBJ2-5, is DSGVTQTPKHLITATGQRVTLRCSPRSGDLSVYWYQQSLDQGLQFLIQYYNGEERAKGNILERFSAQQFPDLHSELNLSSLELGDSALYFCASSVGSDYRETQYFGPGTRLLVL.

The chain employs TRBV10-2 and TRBJ2-3; the D is unclear. CDR1 is WSHSY, CDR2 SAAADI, per germline. CDR3 size: 16 residues. Trimming took off 4 bases at V and 1 base at J, with 15 bases between the two ends. The CDR3 protein is CASSVTLTIGTDTQYF. Written as DNA, the CDR3 is TGCGCCAGCAGTGTGACCCTTACTATAGGCACAGATACGCAGTATTTT.

The CDR3 DNA reads as TGTGCCAGCAGCTTAGAATCGGGCGAGCAGTACTTC. Residues: CASSLESGEQYF. This chain uses TRBV7-8 with TRBJ2-7; no firm D call. V was trimmed by 1 base and J by 6 bases, leaving 7 bases between them. Germline CDR1 and CDR2: SGHVS and FQNEAQ. The CDR3 runs 12 residues.

The chain has TRBV2 and TRBJ2-1; the D is unclear. This CDR3 has 15 amino acids. V was pared by 7 bases and J by 9 bases, with 22 bases between. Germline V gives CDR1 SNHLY, CDR2 FYNNEI. For the CDR3, the DNA is TGTGCCAGCAAAGAAGCCCTCAGTGCGGCCGGTGAGCAGTTCTTC. Translation: CASKEALSAAGEQFF.

This chain joins TRBV7-8 and TRBJ1-4; D possibly corresponds to TRBD1 (5 bases). Trimming pared 5 bases from V and 0 bases from J, leaving 10 bases between. The CDR3 contains 15 residues. From germline, CDR1 is SGHVS and CDR2 FQNEAQ. CDR3 protein: CASSRQTATNEKLFF. Here the CDR3 DNA reads TGTGCCAGCAGCCGTCAGACAGCAACTAATGAAAAACTGTTTTTT.

J is TRBJ1-2 and V is TRBV7-9, with a possible D match to TRBD1 (5 bases). V was shortened by 4 bases and J by 4 bases, with 10 bases between the two germline ends. CDR1 is SEHNR, CDR2 FQNEAQ, per germline (reference sequence). The CDR3 contains 13 residues. CDR3 nucleotides: TGTGCCAGCAGCTCATTAGGGGTCTATGGCTACACCTTC. This gives the protein CASSSLGVYGYTF.

This clone was picked up one time. This chain joins TRBV6-1 and TRBJ1-1; D uncertain. This CDR3 is 15 amino acids long. The germline gives CDR1 MNHNS, CDR2 SASEGT. The V and J ends lost 0 bases and 6 bases respectively, with 14 bases between them. Written as DNA, the CDR3 is TGTGCCAGCAGTGAAGCCGGTGGGAGGTACGCTGAAGCTTTCTTT. Amino acids: CASSEAGGRYAEAFF.

V gene TRBV5-4 combines with J gene TRBJ1-4; D remains ambiguous. Trimming left V 1 base short and J 4 bases short, with 11 bases between. The CDR3 has 15 amino acids. The germline CDR1 and CDR2 sequences are SGHNT and YYREEE (reference sequence). CDR3 bases: TGTGCCAGCAGCTTGAGGGCGGGCAATAATGAAAAACTGTTTTTT. Translation gives CASSLRAGNNEKLFF.

This chain joins TRBV14 and TRBJ2-7, with D possibly matching TRBD2 (6 bases). Germline V lookup: CDR1 SGHDN, CDR2 FVKESK. The length of the CDR3 is 13 residues. V lost 3 bases, J lost 4 bases, and 10 bases lay in between. The CDR3 reads CASSQVRGYEQYF. DNA of the CDR3: TGTGCCAGCAGCCAGGTTCGGGGGTACGAGCAGTACTTC.

The chain links TRBV28 to TRBJ2-5; 10 nucleotides line up with TRBD2. The V segment lost 8 bases and the J segment 5 bases; nucleotides outside the gene matches: 11. Germline V gives CDR1 MDHEN, CDR2 SYDVKM. The CDR3 contains 15 residues. CDR3 coding DNA: TGTGCCAGCGCGGGTAGCGGGGGGTACATGGAGACCCAGTACTTC. Translation gives CASAGSGGYMETQYF.

CDR3 DNA sequence: TGTGCCAGCAGTCCTAGCGGGGCTCCCTCCTACGAGCAGTACTTC. Protein product: CASSPSGAPSYEQYF. The chain is built from TRBV2 and TRBJ2-7; 9 nucleotides match TRBD2. Trimming removed 5 bases from V and 0 bases from J; junction bases left unmatched: 5. The CDR3 spans 15 residues. Germline loops: CDR1 SNHLY, CDR2 FYNNEI.

The gene calls are TRBV7-2 and TRBJ2-3; unclear D gene. In germline, CDR1 is SGHTA, CDR2 FQGNSA. V dropped 5 bases and J dropped 6 bases, with 9 bases sitting between them. The CDR3 has 12 amino acids. DNA of the CDR3: TGTGCCAGCAGCCAAGTGCGGGATACGCAGTATTTT. Its translation is CASSQVRDTQYF.

This clone was counted a few times. V and J are TRBV12-3 or TRBV12-4 and TRBJ1-1, with D perhaps TRBD1 (5 bases). The V end lost 3 bases, the J end lost 11 bases, and 16 bases lay between the germline ends. The length of the CDR3 is 13 residues. The CDR3 is CASSFTGRPVAFF. The CDR3 nucleotides are TGTGCCAGCAGTTTCACAGGCCGCCCCGTCGCTTTCTTT.

The chain recombines TRBV2 with TRBJ1-6; 8 bases agree with TRBD1. The CDR3 extends over 14 amino acids. Trimming cost V 7 bases and J 9 bases; bases outside gene matches: 8. Germline V gives CDR1 SNHLY, CDR2 FYNNEI. In nucleotides, the CDR3 is TGTGCCAGCAAAACGAGACAGGGGTCTTCACCCCTCCACTTT. Translation gives CASKTRQGSSPLHF.

CDR3 region: CASSSPSSGGLRGRETQYF. The CDR3 nucleotides read TGTGCCAGCAGCTCTCCCTCTAGCGGGGGGCTCCGGGGGCGGGAGACCCAGTACTTC. V gene TRBV11-2 combines with J gene TRBJ2-5; TRBD2 agrees at 11 bases. CDR1 is SGHAT, CDR2 FQNNGV, per germline. CDR3 size: 19 residues. Unmatched junction bases numbered 18, after V lost 4 bases and J lost 5 bases. Filled out from reference TRBV11-2 and TRBJ2-5, the complete variable domain reads EAGVAQSPRYKIIEKRQSVAFWCNPISGHATLYWYQQILGQGPKLLIQFQNNGVVDDSQLPKDRFSAERLKGVDSTLKIQPAKLEDSAVYLCASSSPSSGGLRGRETQYFGPGTRLLVL.

This rearrangement joins TRBV2 to TRBJ2-7; D gene unclear. Trimming shortened V by 5 bases and J by 8 bases, and 13 bases separated the two germline ends. The CDR3 spans 12 residues. CDR1 is SNHLY, CDR2 FYNNEI, per germline. For the CDR3, the DNA is TGTGCCAGCAGTTCCTCCCTCGTTCAGCAGTACTTC. This codes for CASSSSLVQQYF.

The rearrangement links TRBV18 to TRBJ2-3; no reliable D call. The V end lost 6 bases, the J end lost 6 bases, and 10 bases lay between the germline ends. The CDR3 contains 12 residues. Germline CDR1 KGHSH, CDR2 LQKENI. The CDR3 reads CASSPILDTQYF. CDR3 sequence (DNA): TGTGCCAGCTCCCCAATCCTGGATACGCAGTATTTT.